Reported below is one T cell receptor (beta chain). This sample stems from a study of blood T cell repertoires in COVID-19. V was cut by 1 base and J by 1 base, with 10 bases left in between. Germline CDR1 LGHDT, CDR2 YNNKEL (reference sequence). CDR3 length: 15 amino acids. Per the original data handling: Reference gene primer amplification gave estimated nucleated cell counts. Measured with immunoSEQ multiplex PCR; TCRdb has only the in-frame clones, and not every one. D and trimming come from the DNA, and the V and J calls and clone size come from that table. The sample has 120,000 or so clones, about 85% seen once; the top ten hold approximately 30%.

The chain uses TRBV3-1 (or the pseudogene TRBV3-2) and TRBJ1-2; perhaps TRBD1 as D (5 bases). The sample comprised peripheral blood. The sequence derives from a woman older than 75 with acute or convalescent COVID-19. The CDR3 DNA reads TGTGCCAGCAGCCAAGGGGCCAGGGATAACTATGGCTACACCTTC. It yields the protein CASSQGARDNYGYTF.